This T cell receptor beta chain was recovered during a study of cytomegalovirus exposure and HLA in healthy donors. The study, taken as a whole, reports: By a later analysis, the bulk of CMV-associated TCR beta chains appeared HLA-restricted. Diagnosis of cytomegalovirus status made by the classifier reportedly showed high specificity and sensitivity. Under in vitro conditions, a few CMV-associated chains were confirmed as specific for CMV antigens. In an earlier analysis, productive rearrangement rates for most beta V segments clustered near 87% or 30%.

With 0 bases clipped from V and 5 bases from J, the junction kept 6 bases outside the gene matches. The CDR3 is 15 amino acids. Germline CDR1 is SEHNR and CDR2 is FQNEAQ (reference sequence). The table lists this clone with a few counts. The antigen is unknown. With 60 Vbeta and 13 Jbeta primers, the PCR was carried out. Assay used: immunoSEQ multiplex PCR; TCRdb lists only in-frame clones, some missing. The table has 100,000 to 150,000 clones, more than 60% seen once. The rearrangement uses TRBV7-9 and TRBJ2-5; 7 nucleotides line up with TRBD2. Sample: PBMCs. The sequence was collected from a young man in good health and CMV-seronegative. The CDR3 region is CASSLARGGVETQYF. The DNA for the CDR3 is TGTGCCAGCAGCTTAGCGCGCGGGGGTGTGGAGACCCAGTACTTC. The full variable domain, completed using reference TRBV7-9 and TRBJ2-5, is DTGVSQNPRHKITKRGQNVTFRCDPISEHNRLYWYRQTLGQGPEFLTYFQNEAQLEKSRLLSDRFSAERPKGSFSTLEIQRTEQGDSAMYLCASSLARGGVETQYFGPGTRLLVL.